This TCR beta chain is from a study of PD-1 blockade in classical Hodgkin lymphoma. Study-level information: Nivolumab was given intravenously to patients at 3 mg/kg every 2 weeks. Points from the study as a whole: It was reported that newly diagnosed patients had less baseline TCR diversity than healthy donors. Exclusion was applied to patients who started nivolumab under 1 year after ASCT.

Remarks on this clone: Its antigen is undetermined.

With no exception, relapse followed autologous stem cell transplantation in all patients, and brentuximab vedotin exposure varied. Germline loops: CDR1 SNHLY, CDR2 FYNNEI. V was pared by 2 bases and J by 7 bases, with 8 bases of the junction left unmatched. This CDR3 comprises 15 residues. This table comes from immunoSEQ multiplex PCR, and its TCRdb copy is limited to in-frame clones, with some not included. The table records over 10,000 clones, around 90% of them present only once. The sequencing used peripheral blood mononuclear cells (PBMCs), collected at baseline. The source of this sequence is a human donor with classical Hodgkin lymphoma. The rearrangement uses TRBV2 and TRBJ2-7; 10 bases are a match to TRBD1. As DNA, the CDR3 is TGTGCCAGCAGTGAATGGGGACAGGGGATGGGGGAGCAGTACTTC. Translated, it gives CASSEWGQGMGEQYF. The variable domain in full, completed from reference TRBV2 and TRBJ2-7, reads EPEVTQTPSHQVTQMGQEVILRCVPISNHLYFYWYRQILGQKVEFLVSFYNNEISEKSEIFDDQFSVERPDGSNFTLKIRSTKLEDSAMYFCASSEWGQGMGEQYFGPGTRLTVT.